These 27 T cell receptor beta chains came from one sample sequenced in a study of cytomegalovirus exposure and HLA in healthy donors. Use of 60 Vbeta and 13 Jbeta primers characterized the PCR. Some clones are missing from TCRdb's copy, which holds only in-frame ones; the method was immunoSEQ multiplex PCR. The profile shows 150,000 to 200,000 clones, about 80% of them singletons. The sequencing input was PBMCs. The receptors originated from a man aged 25 to 40 in good health and CMV-seropositive.

V gene TRBV29-1 combines with J gene TRBJ2-3; D gene unclear. CDR1 is SQVTM and CDR2 is ANQGSEA in the germline V gene. The length of the CDR3 is 13 residues. The V end was cut by 8 bases, the J end by 2 bases, with 14 bases between. CDR3 in amino acids: CSSLTRSTDTQYF. The CDR3 nucleotides are TGCAGCTCCTTAACGAGGTCCACAGATACGCAGTATTTT.

The rearrangement links TRBV30 to TRBJ2-1; 7 positions match TRBD1. The CDR3 covers 12 residues. The germline V gene encodes CDR1 GTSNPN and CDR2 SVGIG (reference sequence). V dropped 5 bases and J dropped 6; count of bases not matched to a gene: 4. CDR3 loop: CAWGQVVNEQFF. CDR3 in DNA: TGTGCCTGGGGACAGGTTGTCAATGAGCAGTTCTTC.

The V gene is TRBV9, the J gene TRBJ1-1; 7 bases are shared with TRBD1. Germline-derived CDR1 and CDR2 are SGDLS and YYNGEE. V shed 4 bases and J 7 bases; nucleotides not matched to a gene: 10. This CDR3 has 14 amino acids. This CDR3 is CASSPLTGRSEAFF. The CDR3 DNA reads as TGTGCCAGCAGCCCCTTGACAGGGAGAAGTGAAGCTTTCTTT. Full variable domain (rest looked up from reference TRBV9 and TRBJ1-1): DSGVTQTPKHLITATGQRVTLRCSPRSGDLSVYWYQQSLDQGLQFLIQYYNGEERAKGNILERFSAQQFPDLHSELNLSSLELGDSALYFCASSPLTGRSEAFFGQGTRLTVV.

The chain recombines TRBV6-1 with TRBJ2-7; 8 nucleotides match TRBD1. The CDR3 loop spans 15 amino acids. V lost 4 bases, J lost 0 bases, and 5 bases stayed unmatched. Germline V gene lookup returns CDR1 MNHNS and CDR2 SASEGT. For the CDR3, the DNA is TGTGCCAGCAGTGCCTATGGACAGGGCTCCTACGAGCAGTACTTC. This gives the protein CASSAYGQGSYEQYF.

This rearrangement joins TRBV9 to TRBJ2-7; 8 nucleotides align to TRBD1. The CDR3 loop spans 14 amino acids. Germline values: CDR1 SGDLS, CDR2 YYNGEE. J was trimmed by 3 bases and V by 0 bases; bases with no gene match: 2. The CDR3 reads CASSVGTGIYEQYF. The CDR3 DNA sequence: TGTGCCAGCAGCGTAGGGACAGGGATCTACGAGCAGTACTTC.

CDR3 sequence (DNA): TGTGCCAGCTCCCGAACTGAGAACACTGAAGCTTTCTTT. This translates into CASSRTENTEAFF. This sequence joins TRBV18 and TRBJ1-1; D is undetermined. The CDR3 consists of 13 residues. V was clipped by 6 bases and J by 1 base, with 9 bases between them. Germline CDR1 reads KGHSH; CDR2 reads LQKENI.

This clone has a handful of counts. V is TRBV5-5 and J is TRBJ2-7; TRBD2 matches 11 bases. J lost 4 bases, V lost 2 bases, and 5 bases had no gene match. CDR3 length equals 15 residues. From germline, CDR1 is SGHKS and CDR2 YYEKEE (reference sequence). This chain's CDR3 is CASSFIPSGGYEQYF. For the CDR3, the DNA is TGTGCCAGCAGCTTTATTCCTAGCGGGGGGTACGAGCAGTACTTC.

A single count supports this clone. This chain connects TRBV28 to TRBJ1-5; D might be TRBD1 (6 bases). CDR1 is MDHEN and CDR2 is SYDVKM in the germline V gene. V lost 5 bases, J lost 2 bases, and 13 bases lay in between. CDR3 length: 15 amino acids. The CDR3 coding sequence is TGTGCCAGCAGTCCGATACAGGGTGGCAATCAGCCCCAGCATTTT. It specifies CASSPIQGGNQPQHF.

J is TRBJ2-1 and V is TRBV25-1, with TRBD1 matching over 10 bases. V shed 3 bases and J 3 bases; nucleotides not matched to a gene: 5. There are 16 residues in the CDR3. In germline, CDR1 is MGHDK, CDR2 SYGVNS. The CDR3 is CASSEVWDRGYNEQFF. CDR3 coding DNA: TGTGCCAGCAGTGAGGTTTGGGACAGGGGCTACAATGAGCAGTTCTTC. Looking up the rest from reference TRBV25-1 and TRBJ2-1 gives the full variable domain: EADIYQTPRYLVIGTGKKITLECSQTMGHDKMYWYQQDPGMELHLIHYSYGVNSTEKGDLSSESTVSRIRTEHFPLTLESARPSHTSQYLCASSEVWDRGYNEQFFGPGTRLTVL.

V usage is TRBV5-1 and J usage is TRBJ2-3; 12 nucleotides match TRBD2. The V segment lost 4 bases and the J segment 0 bases; nucleotides outside the gene matches: 6. The germline CDR1 and CDR2 sequences are SGHRS and YFSETQ. The length of the CDR3 is 17 residues. The CDR3 spells CASSPYGLAGSTDTQYF. For the CDR3, the DNA is TGCGCCAGCAGCCCGTACGGACTAGCGGGGAGCACAGATACGCAGTATTTT.

On this clone itself: At one boundary the junction diverges from the germline segment, which might be a read error. The chain has TRBV7-8 and TRBJ2-5, with TRBD1 matching over 9 bases. The germline V gene encodes CDR1 SGHVS and CDR2 FQNEAQ. This CDR3 is built from 12 residues. CDR3 bases: TGTGCCAGCAGCTTAGAAGGGACAGGGAGGCACTTC. The encoded protein is CASSLEGTGRHF.

V and J are TRBV11-3 and TRBJ2-7; D may be TRBD1 (5 bases). The length of the CDR3 is 13 residues. Germline assignment: CDR1 SGHNT and CDR2 YENEEA. The ends were cut back, 3 bases at V and 6 bases at J, with 12 bases in the middle. CDR3 bases: TGTGCCAGCAGCTTTAGGGGAACTCGCGAGCAGTACTTC. The encoded protein is CASSFRGTREQYF.

CDR3 sequence: CASSIDRSYEQYF. CDR3 DNA: TGTGCCAGTAGTATCGACAGATCCTACGAGCAGTACTTC. The chain combines TRBV19 with TRBJ2-7; D might be TRBD1 (5 bases). Trimming pared 3 bases from V and 1 base from J, leaving 7 bases between. The CDR3 has 13 residues. CDR1 and CDR2 from the germline V gene are LNHDA and SQIVND (reference sequence). Full variable domain (remainder filled in from reference TRBV19 and TRBJ2-7): DGGITQSPKYLFRKEGQNVTLSCEQNLNHDAMYWYRQDPGQGLRLIYYSQIVNDFQKGDIAEGYSVSREKKESFPLTVTSAQKNPTAFYLCASSIDRSYEQYFGPGTRLTVT.

CDR3: CASRNTGGGGGGEQYF. In nucleotides, the CDR3 is TGTGCCAGCAGGAATACAGGGGGCGGCGGGGGGGGCGAGCAGTACTTC. V usage is TRBV11-2 and J usage is TRBJ2-7; D is tentatively TRBD1 or TRBD2 (9 bases each). Germline values: CDR1 SGHAT, CDR2 FQNNGV. The CDR3 is 16 amino acids. The V end lost 6 bases, the J end lost 6 bases, and 24 bases lay between the germline ends.

The rearrangement links TRBV7-9 to TRBJ2-3; D is uncertain. Germline-derived CDR1 and CDR2 are SEHNR and FQNEAQ (reference sequence). The V gene lost 1 base and the J gene lost 3 bases, with 14 bases spanning the gap. The CDR3 covers 16 residues. The CDR3 region has the DNA TGTGCCAGCAGCTTAGGATTCGGGTACTCAACAGATACGCAGTATTTT. Its translation is CASSLGFGYSTDTQYF.

This sequence joins TRBV9 and TRBJ1-1, with a tentative D call TRBD1 (5 bases). The CDR3 runs 13 residues. CDR1 SGDLS and CDR2 YYNGEE come from the germline V gene. V lost 0 bases and J 7 bases, leaving 10 bases between the germline ends. This CDR3 is CASSVGIRGEAFF. The CDR3 DNA follows: TGTGCCAGCAGCGTAGGAATAAGGGGTGAAGCTTTCTTT.

This chain links TRBV5-1 with TRBJ2-5, with 11 bases that match TRBD2. CDR3 length: 15 residues. V gave up 2 bases and J gave up 4 bases; unmatched junction bases: 4. Germline CDR1 and CDR2: SGHRS and YFSETQ. In nucleotides, the CDR3 is TGCGCCAGCAGCTTCCTTAGCGGGGGGGCAGAGACCCAGTACTTC. This codes for CASSFLSGGAETQYF.

The chain couples TRBV7-2 to TRBJ1-4, with 7 bases lining up with TRBD1. Trimming cost V 5 bases and J 0 bases; bases outside gene matches: 3. Per germline, CDR1 SGHTA and CDR2 FQGNSA. CDR3 length equals 15 residues. CDR3 sequence reads: CASSLQGATNEKLFF. CDR3 DNA: TGTGCCAGCAGCCTTCAGGGGGCAACTAATGAAAAACTGTTTTTT.

This CDR3 reads CASRLAGGYEQYF. CDR3 coding DNA: TGTGCCAGTCGACTAGCGGGGGGCTACGAGCAGTACTTC. The rearrangement joins TRBV19 to TRBJ2-7; 13 bases align to TRBD2. The germline V gene has CDR1 LNHDA and CDR2 SQIVND (reference sequence). The CDR3 length is 13 residues. V shed 8 bases, J shed 3 bases, and the junction held 1 base outside the gene matches.

V usage is TRBV28 and J usage is TRBJ1-1; D remains ambiguous. The length of the CDR3 is 15 residues. The germline V gene encodes CDR1 MDHEN and CDR2 SYDVKM. V was cut by 5 bases and J by 5 bases, with 18 bases left in between. As DNA, the CDR3 is TGTGCCAGCAGTCCGGCTGACGAGGGAGGTACTGAAGCTTTCTTT. Translation gives CASSPADEGGTEAFF.

This chain connects TRBV30 to TRBJ2-5, with a weak D call TRBD1 (5 bases). In germline, CDR1 is GTSNPN, CDR2 SVGIG (reference sequence). Trimming took 0 bases from V and 11 from J, leaving 13 bases between them. The CDR3 is 12 amino acids. In DNA, the CDR3 is TGTGCCTGGAGTGTCATTAAAGACAGACAGTACTTC. Translated: CAWSVIKDRQYF.

The chain recombines TRBV6-1 with TRBJ2-7; D is uncertain. V lost 4 bases to trimming and J lost 7 bases, with 17 bases between them. From germline, CDR1 is MNHNS and CDR2 SASEGT. The CDR3 is 14 amino acids. CDR3 residues: CASSGRYSRREQYF. The CDR3 DNA reads TGTGCCAGCAGTGGACGGTACTCCCGGCGGGAGCAGTACTTC.

This clone came up once. The J gene is TRBJ1-1, the V gene TRBV28; no clear D gene. Trimming pared 4 bases from V and 4 bases from J, leaving 4 bases between. CDR1 is MDHEN, CDR2 SYDVKM, per germline. This CDR3 has 11 amino acids. The CDR3 DNA reads as TGTGCCAGCAGTTCGCGCACTGAAGCTTTCTTT. This gives the protein CASSSRTEAFF.

This sequence joins TRBV7-9 and TRBJ2-7; 10 bases map to TRBD1. The junction had 7 bases not matched to a gene; V was cut back by 5 bases and J by 3 bases. CDR3 length equals 15 residues. Germline values: CDR1 SEHNR, CDR2 FQNEAQ (reference sequence). The CDR3 sequence: CASSPPGQGIYEQYF. CDR3 bases: TGTGCCAGCAGCCCCCCGGGACAGGGGATCTACGAGCAGTACTTC.

The chain has TRBV5-4 and TRBJ2-5; TRBD2 matches at 10 bases. Trimming cost V 0 bases and J 5 bases; bases outside gene matches: 10. Germline assignment: CDR1 SGHNT and CDR2 YYREEE (reference sequence). The CDR3 spans 17 residues. The CDR3 is CASSLDSLAGVGETQYF. In DNA, the CDR3 is TGTGCCAGCAGCTTGGACAGTCTAGCGGGGGTAGGGGAGACCCAGTACTTC.

This chain connects TRBV5-4 to TRBJ2-2; 11 bases fit TRBD2. Germline CDR1 reads SGHNT; CDR2 reads YYREEE (reference sequence). The CDR3 has 16 amino acids. The trim removed 4 bases at V and 8 bases at J, leaving 10 bases unmatched. The CDR3 coding sequence is TGTGCCAGCAGCATAGGTAGCGGGGGGGCCGCGGGGGAGCTGTTTTTT. This sequence encodes CASSIGSGGAAGELFF.

This clone appeared once. The chain uses TRBV7-9 and TRBJ2-7; 7 bases line up with TRBD1. The CDR3 spans 15 residues. The V and J ends lost 5 bases and 4 bases, in that order; junction bases with no gene match: 11. Germline values: CDR1 SEHNR, CDR2 FQNEAQ (reference sequence). The CDR3 is CASSARTGEIYEQYF. The CDR3 DNA reads as TGTGCCAGCAGCGCACGAACAGGGGAAATATACGAGCAGTACTTC.